This T cell receptor beta chain was obtained from a study of shared clonotypes between healthy human individuals. The germline CDR1 and CDR2 sequences are MNHEY and SMNVEV (reference sequence). V lost 3 bases and J 3 bases, leaving 9 bases between the germline ends. The CDR3 is 13 residues long. In regard to this clone: The sample contains more than one DNA sequence encoding this CDR3.

Sequenced by immunoSEQ multiplex PCR; TCRdb stores in-frame clones only, minus some. This repertoire shows around 2.1 million clones, about 93% found once; its top ten account for roughly 1.8%. Only CD45RO-negative cells positively selected for CCR7 counted as naive CD8 cells, so terminally differentiated effector memory CD45RA+ cells were excluded. The sequence came from a man aged 18 to 29 in good health. Some clones in this sample may be carry-over from other donors' samples. This chain links TRBV27 with TRBJ2-7; no reliable D call. Sequencing was done on a sample of naive CD8+ T cells from PBMCs. The CDR3 is CASSLGLNYEQYF. As DNA, the CDR3 is TGTGCCAGCAGTTTGGGTCTAAACTACGAGCAGTACTTC.